A selection of T cell receptor beta chains follows, all from one sample in a study of blood T cell repertoires in COVID-19. Produced via immunoSEQ multiplex PCR; TCRdb's table is partial and in-frame only. This sample has around 230,000 clones; 80% to 90% occur once, and the top ten carry about 2.3%. What was sequenced was peripheral blood. These receptors originate from a woman aged 40 to 50 with active or convalescent COVID-19. Each CDR3 is given with its conserved first and last residue. Fields, in order: CDR3 protein, CDR3 DNA, D gene, V gene, clone size, J gene. The D gene is left open where the match is weak. Clone size appears in some rows only: once, few, many, or a class for an expanded clone.

CDR3: CASSQESKGADYGYTF
DNA: TGTGCCAGCAGCCAAGAGTCGAAGGGGGCGGACTATGGCTACACCTTC
D: TRBD1
V: TRBV14
size: -
J: TRBJ1-2

CDR3: CASSSYQGPHGYTF
DNA: TGTGCCAGCAGCTCCTATCAGGGTCCCCATGGCTACACCTTC
D: -
V: TRBV7-8
size: -
J: TRBJ1-2

CDR3: CASSRDLNTEAFF
DNA: TGTGCCAGTAGCCGGGACTTAAACACTGAAGCTTTCTTT
D: -
V: TRBV2
size: -
J: TRBJ1-1

CDR3: CASSSPPSLGEQFF
DNA: TGCGCCAGCAGCTCTCCCCCTAGTCTGGGTGAGCAGTTCTTC
D: -
V: TRBV5-1
size: few
J: TRBJ2-1

CDR3: CAISGSGRDYEQYF
DNA: TGTGCCATCAGTGGGAGCGGGAGGGACTACGAGCAGTACTTC
D: TRBD2
V: TRBV10-3
size: -
J: TRBJ2-7

CDR3: CASSPIREVHEQYF
DNA: TGTGCCAGCAGCCCGATTAGGGAGGTCCACGAGCAGTACTTC
D: -
V: TRBV7-2
size: -
J: TRBJ2-7

CDR3: CASSPGWGGEKLFF
DNA: TGTGCCAGCAGCCCCGGTTGGGGAGGCGAAAAACTGTTTTTT
D: -
V: TRBV11-2
size: -
J: TRBJ1-4

CDR3: CASSQGVAGGYNEQFF
DNA: TGTGCCAGCAGCCAAGGGGTAGCGGGAGGGTACAATGAGCAGTTCTTC
D: TRBD2
V: TRBV14
size: -
J: TRBJ2-1

CDR3: CAISTGQGYGNTIYF
DNA: TGTGCCATCAGTACGGGACAGGGGTACGGAAACACCATATATTTT
D: TRBD1
V: TRBV10-3
size: -
J: TRBJ1-3

CDR3: CASTREGDGGELFF
DNA: TGCGCCAGCACCCGGGAGGGAGATGGTGGGGAGCTGTTTTTT
D: TRBD2
V: TRBV23-1
size: -
J: TRBJ2-2

CDR3: CASSPGDARGYGYTF
DNA: TGTGCCAGCAGCCCCGGGGACGCCAGGGGGTATGGCTACACCTTC
D: TRBD1
V: TRBV9
size: -
J: TRBJ1-2

CDR3: CASSDPRTGPVSGYTF
DNA: TGTGCCAGCAGCGACCCAAGGACAGGTCCGGTTAGTGGCTACACCTTC
D: TRBD1
V: TRBV9
size: -
J: TRBJ1-2

CDR3: CASSLSWTSRETQYF
DNA: TGCGCCAGCAGCCTAAGTTGGACTAGTCGGGAGACCCAGTACTTC
D: TRBD2
V: TRBV4-3
size: -
J: TRBJ2-5

CDR3: CASSKGEGTAETQYF
DNA: TGTGCCAGCAGCAAAGGGGAGGGTACCGCAGAGACCCAGTACTTC
D: TRBD2
V: TRBV6-5
size: -
J: TRBJ2-5

CDR3: CASNAPAGRGNEQYF
DNA: TGTGCCAGTAATGCGCCTGCGGGCAGGGGGAACGAGCAGTACTTC
D: TRBD1
V: TRBV19
size: once
J: TRBJ2-7

CDR3: CASSRGTSGKGTDTQYF
DNA: TGTGCCAGCAGCCGCGGGACTAGCGGGAAGGGCACAGATACGCAGTATTTT
D: TRBD2
V: TRBV5-6
size: -
J: TRBJ2-3

CDR3: CATSSARDGGYTF
DNA: TGTGCCACCAGCAGCGCACGGGATGGTGGCTACACCTTC
D: -
V: TRBV15
size: -
J: TRBJ1-2

CDR3: CASSPLVQRASSGANVLTF
DNA: TGTGCCAGCTCACCACTAGTTCAGCGGGCCAGCTCTGGGGCCAACGTCCTGACTTTC
D: -
V: TRBV18
size: -
J: TRBJ2-6

CDR3: CATSDFGQGGETQYF
DNA: TGTGCCACCAGTGATTTTGGCCAGGGAGGAGAGACCCAGTACTTC
D: -
V: TRBV24-1
size: -
J: TRBJ2-5

CDR3: CAWEQGGITEAFF
DNA: TGTGCCTGGGAGCAGGGAGGAATCACTGAAGCTTTCTTT
D: -
V: TRBV30
size: once
J: TRBJ1-1

CDR3: CASSYSRQGNTEAFF
DNA: TGTGCCAGCAGTTACTCCAGACAGGGGAACACTGAAGCTTTCTTT
D: TRBD1
V: TRBV6-5
size: -
J: TRBJ1-1

CDR3: CASSPLGLGGKNIQYF
DNA: TGTGCCAGCAGTCCCTTAGGGTTAGGGGGCAAAAACATTCAGTACTTC
D: -
V: TRBV28
size: -
J: TRBJ2-4

CDR3: CASSLSGGAYNEQFF
DNA: TGTGCCAGCAGCCTTAGCGGGGGGGCCTACAATGAGCAGTTCTTC
D: TRBD2
V: TRBV7-2
size: -
J: TRBJ2-1

CDR3: CASSLHSRYEQYF
DNA: TGCGCCAGCAGCTTGCACAGTCGATACGAGCAGTACTTC
D: -
V: TRBV5-1
size: once
J: TRBJ2-7

CDR3: CASSTGVQVQPQHF
DNA: TGTGCCAGCAGTACAGGGGTTCAGGTTCAGCCCCAGCATTTT
D: TRBD1
V: TRBV6-5
size: -
J: TRBJ1-5

CDR3: CATLGLAGAETGELFF
DNA: TGTGCCACCCTCGGACTAGCGGGAGCGGAAACCGGGGAGCTGTTTTTT
D: TRBD2
V: TRBV15
size: many
J: TRBJ2-2

CDR3: CAISEETLRADQPQHF
DNA: TGTGCCATCAGTGAGGAGACCCTGAGGGCCGATCAGCCCCAGCATTTT
D: -
V: TRBV10-3
size: -
J: TRBJ1-5

CDR3: CASSRGTAGGTQYF
DNA: TGTGCCAGCAGCCGAGGGACTGCAGGTGGGACCCAGTACTTC
D: -
V: TRBV7-3
size: -
J: TRBJ2-5

CDR3: CASRGTWDTEAFF
DNA: TGTGCCAGCAGGGGGACATGGGACACTGAAGCTTTCTTT
D: -
V: TRBV28
size: once
J: TRBJ1-1

CDR3: CASTPTGQTNQPQHF
DNA: TGTGCCAGCACCCCCACCGGACAGACCAATCAGCCCCAGCATTTT
D: -
V: TRBV2
size: -
J: TRBJ1-5

CDR3: CASRGGGNQPQHF
DNA: TGTGCCAGTAGGGGAGGCGGCAATCAGCCCCAGCATTTT
D: -
V: TRBV19
size: -
J: TRBJ1-5

CDR3: CASSIGDRGMNTEAFF
DNA: TGTGCCAGTAGTATAGGTGACAGGGGGATGAACACTGAAGCTTTCTTT
D: TRBD1
V: TRBV19
size: -
J: TRBJ1-1

CDR3: CASRAMGGPTTEAFF
DNA: TGTGCCAGCAGGGCGATGGGGGGGCCGACCACTGAAGCTTTCTTT
D: -
V: TRBV3-1/TRBV3-2
size: -
J: TRBJ1-1

CDR3: CASSSQGLEQETQYF
DNA: TGTGCCAGCAGCTCCCAAGGACTCGAGCAGGAGACCCAGTACTTC
D: -
V: TRBV7-2
size: -
J: TRBJ2-5

CDR3: CATKETVYSYEQYF
DNA: TGTGCCACTAAAGAGACAGTGTACTCCTACGAGCAGTACTTC
D: -
V: TRBV19
size: once
J: TRBJ2-7

CDR3: CASGLGQSTEAFF
DNA: TGTGCTAGTGGTTTGGGACAGAGCACTGAAGCTTTCTTT
D: -
V: TRBV12-5
size: -
J: TRBJ1-1

CDR3: CASSPGRSEKLFF
DNA: TGTGCCAGCAGCCCAGGGAGGAGTGAAAAACTGTTTTTT
D: -
V: TRBV2
size: few
J: TRBJ1-4

CDR3: CASLPSSGIMNTEAFF
DNA: TGTGCCAGCTTACCCTCCTCAGGGATAATGAACACTGAAGCTTTCTTT
D: -
V: TRBV18
size: -
J: TRBJ1-1

CDR3: CASSPARFSGNTIYF
DNA: TGCGCCAGCAGCCCAGCGAGGTTCTCTGGAAACACCATATATTTT
D: -
V: TRBV4-3
size: -
J: TRBJ1-3

CDR3: CASSDCNTGLDIDSPLHF
DNA: TGTGCCAGCAGTGACTGTAATACAGGGTTAGATATTGATTCACCCCTCCACTTT
D: -
V: TRBV6-4
size: -
J: TRBJ1-6

CDR3: CASSQTRTAVAYNEQFF
DNA: TGTGCCAGCTCACAAACACGTACGGCGGTTGCCTACAATGAGCAGTTCTTC
D: -
V: TRBV18
size: -
J: TRBJ2-1

CDR3: CASNFQGNTEAFF
DNA: TGTGCCAGCAACTTCCAGGGGAACACTGAAGCTTTCTTT
D: -
V: TRBV5-6
size: few
J: TRBJ1-1

CDR3: CASSPGRTSGDYEQYF
DNA: TGTGCCAGCAGCCCCGGGAGGACTAGCGGAGATTACGAGCAGTACTTC
D: TRBD2
V: TRBV27
size: -
J: TRBJ2-7

CDR3: CASSYQGADGYTF
DNA: TGTGCCAGCAGTTACCAGGGGGCGGACGGCTACACCTTC
D: TRBD1
V: TRBV6-6
size: -
J: TRBJ1-2

CDR3: CASSLPGASGNTIYF
DNA: TGTGCCAGCAGCTTGCCAGGGGCGTCTGGAAACACCATATATTTT
D: -
V: TRBV5-4
size: -
J: TRBJ1-3

CDR3: CASSFGQDTGELFF
DNA: TGTGCCAGCAGCTTCGGACAGGACACCGGGGAGCTGTTTTTT
D: TRBD1
V: TRBV7-3
size: -
J: TRBJ2-2

CDR3: CASSQESAVRLAGGETQYF
DNA: TGTGCCAGCAGCCAAGAATCGGCGGTCCGACTAGCGGGGGGAGAGACCCAGTACTTC
D: TRBD2
V: TRBV3-1/TRBV3-2
size: few
J: TRBJ2-5

CDR3: CASSLDSGIQETQYF
DNA: TGTGCTAGCAGCTTAGATTCGGGAATCCAAGAGACCCAGTACTTC
D: -
V: TRBV7-7
size: -
J: TRBJ2-5